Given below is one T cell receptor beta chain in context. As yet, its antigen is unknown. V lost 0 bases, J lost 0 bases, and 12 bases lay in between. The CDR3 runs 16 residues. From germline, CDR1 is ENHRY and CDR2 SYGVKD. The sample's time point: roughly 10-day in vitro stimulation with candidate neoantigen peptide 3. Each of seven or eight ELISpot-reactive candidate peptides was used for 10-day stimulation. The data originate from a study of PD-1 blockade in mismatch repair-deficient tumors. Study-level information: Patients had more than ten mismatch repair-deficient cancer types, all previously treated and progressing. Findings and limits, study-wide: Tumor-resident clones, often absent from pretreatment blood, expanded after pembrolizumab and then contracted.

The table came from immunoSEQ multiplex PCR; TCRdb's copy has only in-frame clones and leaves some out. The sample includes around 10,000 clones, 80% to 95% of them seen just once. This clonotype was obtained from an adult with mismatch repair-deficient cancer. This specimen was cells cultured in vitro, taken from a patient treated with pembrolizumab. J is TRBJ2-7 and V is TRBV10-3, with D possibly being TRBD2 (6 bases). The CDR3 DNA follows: TGTGCCATCAGTGAGTCGAAATTAGCGGTCTCCTACGAGCAGTACTTC. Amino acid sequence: CAISESKLAVSYEQYF.